This record covers a single T cell receptor beta chain. This sample is drawn from a study of shared clonotypes between healthy human individuals. Germline loops: CDR1 MNHEY, CDR2 SVGAGI. Deletions cut 6 bases from V and 3 bases from J, with 18 bases between. This CDR3 comprises 15 residues. The protocol was immunoSEQ multiplex PCR, while the TCRdb copy is restricted to in-frame clones and leaves out a portion. The sample lists roughly 1 million clones; about 84% were seen once. The sample consisted of memory CD4+ T cells from PBMCs. Subset meaning: CD45RA-negative fraction. This clonotype was sampled from a young man in good health. Some clones in this sample may be carry-over from other donors' samples. The J gene is TRBJ2-7, the V gene TRBV6-5; D possibly corresponds to TRBD1 (6 bases). The CDR3: CASRLTGQLGYEQYF. The CDR3 nucleotides read TGTGCCAGCAGGTTAACCGGACAGCTGGGCTACGAGCAGTACTTC.